Detailed here is one T cell receptor (beta chain). The antigen is not known. Mismatch with germline at one junction end may stem from a read error. The PCR made use of 60 Vbeta and 13 Jbeta primers. Measured with immunoSEQ multiplex PCR; TCRdb has only the in-frame clones, and not every one. The table lists under 300,000 clones, approximately 82% of them singletons. The sample is drawn from a study of cytomegalovirus exposure and HLA in healthy donors. Study conclusions and caveats: DRB1 had the most TCR associations and HLA-C the fewest, a later analysis found, with rates varying by HLA locus. Later analysis associated a missense DCLRE1C variant with TCR beta V- and J-gene trimming.

This CDR3 is built from 14 residues. Germline lookup yields CDR1 SNHLY and CDR2 FYNNEI. Sequencing used PBMCs. This TCR was recovered from a woman aged 60 to 75 in good health and CMV-seropositive. The rearrangement links TRBV2 to TRBJ2-1, with 9 bases lining up with TRBD2. The CDR3 sequence: CASSTTSGSNEQLF. The CDR3 coding sequence is TGTGCCAGCAGTACGACTAGCGGTTCCAATGAGCAGCTCTTC. Full variable domain (outside the CDR3, taken from reference TRBV2 and TRBJ2-1): EPEVTQTPSHQVTQMGQEVILRCVPISNHLYFYWYRQILGQKVEFLVSFYNNEISEKSEIFDDQFSVERPDGSNFTLKIRSTKLEDSAMYFCASSTTSGSNEQLFGPGTRLTVL.